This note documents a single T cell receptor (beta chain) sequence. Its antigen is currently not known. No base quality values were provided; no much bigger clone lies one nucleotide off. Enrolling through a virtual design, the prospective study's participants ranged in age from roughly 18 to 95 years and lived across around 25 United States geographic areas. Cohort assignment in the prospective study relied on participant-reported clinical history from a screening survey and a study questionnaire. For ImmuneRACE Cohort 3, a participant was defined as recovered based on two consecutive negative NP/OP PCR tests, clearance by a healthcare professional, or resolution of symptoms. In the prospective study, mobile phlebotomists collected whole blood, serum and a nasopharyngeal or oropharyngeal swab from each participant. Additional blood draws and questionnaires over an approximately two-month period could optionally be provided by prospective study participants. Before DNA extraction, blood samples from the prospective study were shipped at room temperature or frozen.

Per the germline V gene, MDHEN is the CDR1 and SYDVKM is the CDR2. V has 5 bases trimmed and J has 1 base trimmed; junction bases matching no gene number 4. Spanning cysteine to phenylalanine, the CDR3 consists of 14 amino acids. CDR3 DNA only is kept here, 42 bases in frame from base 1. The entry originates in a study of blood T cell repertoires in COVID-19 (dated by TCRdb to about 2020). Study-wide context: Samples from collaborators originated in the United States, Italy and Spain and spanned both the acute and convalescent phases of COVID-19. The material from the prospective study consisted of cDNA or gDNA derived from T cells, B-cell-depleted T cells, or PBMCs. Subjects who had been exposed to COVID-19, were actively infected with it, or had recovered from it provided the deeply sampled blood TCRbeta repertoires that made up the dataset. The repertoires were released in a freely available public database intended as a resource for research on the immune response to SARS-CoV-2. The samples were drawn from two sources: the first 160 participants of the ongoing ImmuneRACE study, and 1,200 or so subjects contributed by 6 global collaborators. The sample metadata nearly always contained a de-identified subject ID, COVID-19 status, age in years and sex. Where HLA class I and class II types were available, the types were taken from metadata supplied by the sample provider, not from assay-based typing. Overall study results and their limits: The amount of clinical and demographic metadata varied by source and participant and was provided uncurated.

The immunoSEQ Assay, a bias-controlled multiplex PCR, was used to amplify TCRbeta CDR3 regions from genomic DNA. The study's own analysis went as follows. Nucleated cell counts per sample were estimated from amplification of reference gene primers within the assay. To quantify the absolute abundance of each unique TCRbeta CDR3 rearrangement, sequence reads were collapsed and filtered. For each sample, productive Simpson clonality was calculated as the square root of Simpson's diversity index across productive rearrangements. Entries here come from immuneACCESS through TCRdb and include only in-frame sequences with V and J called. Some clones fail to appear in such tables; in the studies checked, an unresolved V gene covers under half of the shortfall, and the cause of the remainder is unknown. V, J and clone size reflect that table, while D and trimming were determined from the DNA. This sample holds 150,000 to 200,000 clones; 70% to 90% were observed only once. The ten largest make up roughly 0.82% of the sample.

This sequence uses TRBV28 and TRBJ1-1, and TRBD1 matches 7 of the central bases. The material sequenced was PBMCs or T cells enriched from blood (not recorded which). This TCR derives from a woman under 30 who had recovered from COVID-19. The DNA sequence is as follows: TGTGCCAGCAGTGAGGACAGGCAGAACACTGAAGCTTTCTTT. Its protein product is CASSEDRQNTEAFF.